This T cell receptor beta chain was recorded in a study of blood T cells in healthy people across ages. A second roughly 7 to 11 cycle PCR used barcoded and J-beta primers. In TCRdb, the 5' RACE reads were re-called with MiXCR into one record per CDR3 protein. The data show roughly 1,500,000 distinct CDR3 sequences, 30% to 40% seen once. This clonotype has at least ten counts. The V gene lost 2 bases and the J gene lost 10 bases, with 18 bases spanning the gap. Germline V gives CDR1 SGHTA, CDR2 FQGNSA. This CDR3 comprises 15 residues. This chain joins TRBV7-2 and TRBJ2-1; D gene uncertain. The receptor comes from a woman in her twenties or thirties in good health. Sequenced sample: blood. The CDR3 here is CASSLKPSSPREQFF. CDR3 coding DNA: TGTGCCAGCAGCTTAAAGCCATCCTCGCCTAGGGAGCAGTTCTTC. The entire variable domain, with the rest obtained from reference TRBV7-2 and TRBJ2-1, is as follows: GAGVSQSPSNKVTEKGKDVELRCDPISGHTALYWYRQSLGQGLEFLIYFQGNSAPDKSGLPSDRFSAERTGGSVSTLTIQRTQQEDSAVYLCASSLKPSSPREQFFGPGTRLTVL.